What follows are 25 T cell receptor beta chains derived from one specimen sequenced in a study of cytomegalovirus exposure and HLA in healthy donors. A multiplex PCR was run with 60 Vbeta primers and 13 Jbeta primers. Clones were read by immunoSEQ multiplex PCR, and TCRdb kept only the in-frame ones, dropping some. The repertoire includes more than 150,000 clones, more than 75% of them detected once, and 1.5% sits in the top ten. The sequenced sample was PBMCs. These receptors all come from a man between 35 and 55 years old in good health and CMV-seronegative.

On this clone itself: One junction end does not reproduce the germline sequence, and a read error may be involved. The V and J genes are TRBV12-5 and TRBJ1-2; tentative D call: TRBD1 (6 bases). The CDR3 spans 10 residues. CDR1 LGHNT and CDR2 FRNRAP come from the germline V gene. The CDR3 here is CAPGENGYTF. As DNA, the CDR3 is TGCGCCCCAGGGGAAAATGGCTACACCTTC.

V usage is TRBV5-1 and J usage is TRBJ2-5; 8 bases map to TRBD2. The V segment lost 2 bases and the J segment 4 bases; nucleotides outside the gene matches: 4. In germline, CDR1 is SGHRS, CDR2 YFSETQ. The CDR3 has 14 amino acids. The CDR3 protein is CASSFSGITETQYF. CDR3 bases: TGCGCCAGCAGCTTTAGCGGGATAACAGAGACCCAGTACTTC.

The genes are TRBV4-2 and TRBJ2-2, with TRBD2 matching 12 bases. The germline CDR1 and CDR2 sequences are LGHNA and YNFKEQ. The J segment lost 7 bases and the V segment lost 1 base, leaving 7 bases of the junction unmatched. CDR3 length: 17 amino acids. The DNA for the CDR3 is TGTGCCAGCAGCCAAGGTCTAGCGGGGGGGCTAGACGGGGAGCTGTTTTTT. Amino acids: CASSQGLAGGLDGELFF.

The chain carries TRBV19 and TRBJ1-2; 7 bases fit TRBD1. V was pared by 6 bases and J by 0 bases, with 10 bases of the junction left unmatched. The CDR3 consists of 16 residues. Germline lookup yields CDR1 LNHDA and CDR2 SQIVND (reference sequence). This CDR3 reads CASSMQGGASNYGYTF. CDR3 DNA sequence: TGTGCCAGTAGCATGCAGGGGGGTGCTTCTAACTATGGCTACACCTTC.

The chain couples TRBV28 to TRBJ1-1, with D possibly being TRBD1 (6 bases). This CDR3 is 15 amino acids long. V lost 6 bases, J lost 0 bases, and 14 bases lay in between. Looked up from germline, CDR1 is MDHEN and CDR2 is SYDVKM. This CDR3 is CASRLGGAMNTEAFF. The CDR3 nucleotides are TGTGCCAGCAGACTTGGGGGCGCTATGAACACTGAAGCTTTCTTT.

The chain links TRBV19 to TRBJ1-2; the D gene is possibly TRBD1 (5 bases). The germline V and J ends were trimmed by 8 bases and 4 bases, with 8 bases remaining between them. This CDR3 has 11 amino acids. Per the germline V gene, CDR1 is LNHDA and CDR2 is SQIVND (reference sequence). The CDR3 DNA reads as TGTGCCAGTGACAGCTTCTATGGCTACACCTTC. Protein: CASDSFYGYTF. The whole variable domain, filled in from reference TRBV19 and TRBJ1-2, reads DGGITQSPKYLFRKEGQNVTLSCEQNLNHDAMYWYRQDPGQGLRLIYYSQIVNDFQKGDIAEGYSVSREKKESFPLTVTSAQKNPTAFYLCASDSFYGYTFGSGTRLTVV.

This clone turned up a few times. J is TRBJ2-1 and V is TRBV7-3; TRBD1 might be the D (6 bases). This CDR3 contains 14 residues. Trimming cost V 2 bases and J 5 bases, with 10 bases left between them. CDR1 and CDR2 (germline): SGHTA, FQGTGA. CDR3 DNA: TGTGCCAGCAGCTTAGGGGGCTGGGACAATGAGCAGTTCTTC. Its protein product is CASSLGGWDNEQFF. Filled out from reference TRBV7-3 and TRBJ2-1, the complete variable domain reads GAGVSQTPSNKVTEKGKYVELRCDPISGHTALYWYRQSLGQGPEFLIYFQGTGAADDSGLPNDRFFAVRPEGSVSTLKIQRTERGDSAVYLCASSLGGWDNEQFFGPGTRLTVL.

This clone showed up just once. The chain has TRBV25-1 and TRBJ2-3; 7 bases are a match to TRBD1. The CDR3 covers 16 residues. The V gene's germline CDR1 is MGHDK and CDR2 SYGVNS. Trimming took 6 bases from V and 1 from J; bases not matched to a gene: 10. For the CDR3, the DNA is TGTGCCAGCAGACCGCTTCTGGGACAGCGCACAGATACGCAGTATTTT. Translation: CASRPLLGQRTDTQYF.

The V and J genes are TRBV10-3 and TRBJ1-5; TRBD1 matches 7 bases. CDR3 length: 19 residues. Trimming took 4 bases from V and 1 from J; bases not matched to a gene: 16. Germline V gene data show CDR1 as ENHRY and CDR2 as SYGVKD. CDR3 DNA sequence: TGTGCCATCAGTGGCGGCCCCGTCGGCAGGGGGTTAAGCAATCAGCCCCAGCATTTT. Translated, it gives CAISGGPVGRGLSNQPQHF.

The chain links TRBV19 to TRBJ1-6; 7 nucleotides align to TRBD1. The CDR3 runs to 15 residues. The germline CDR1 and CDR2 sequences are LNHDA and SQIVND (reference sequence). V lost 11 bases, J lost 6 bases, and 13 bases stayed unmatched. CDR3 sequence: CAAGDRAMGNSPLHF. The CDR3 DNA sequence: TGTGCCGCTGGCGACAGGGCGATGGGTAATTCACCCCTCCACTTT.

The chain recombines TRBV7-9 with TRBJ1-4; D not certain. Germline CDR1 SEHNR, CDR2 FQNEAQ (reference sequence). The CDR3 extends over 16 amino acids. The V and J ends lost 4 bases and 0 bases respectively, with 12 bases between them. The CDR3: CASSSQEGATNEKLFF. Written as DNA, the CDR3 is TGTGCCAGCAGCTCGCAAGAGGGCGCAACTAATGAAAAACTGTTTTTT.

The gene calls are TRBV19 and TRBJ1-1; a weak D match, TRBD1 (6 bases). The CDR3 is made up of 15 amino acids. The germline gives CDR1 LNHDA, CDR2 SQIVND (reference sequence). V was cut by 4 bases and J by 7 bases, with 19 bases left in between. In DNA, the CDR3 is TGTGCCAGTAGTACAACAGGGTACCCCTCGAATGAAGCTTTCTTT. It specifies CASSTTGYPSNEAFF.

This sequence joins TRBV21-1 and TRBJ1-1; the table calls TRBD1, which could not be checked here. TRBV21-1 is a listed pseudogene. This CDR3 has 13 amino acids. The CDR3 reads CASSATGNTEAFF. The DNA of the CDR3 is TGTGCCAGCAGCGCGACAGGGAACACTGAAGCTTTCTTT.

CDR3 nucleotide sequence: TGTGCCAGCAGCTTGCGAGGTCCGGGACTAGCCTACGAGCAGTACTTC. It specifies CASSLRGPGLAYEQYF. The gene calls are TRBV5-6 and TRBJ2-7, with 8 bases aligning to TRBD2. The germline V gene encodes CDR1 SGHDT and CDR2 YYEEEE. With V trimmed by 1 base and J by 2 bases, 8 bases remained unmatched. The CDR3 loop spans 16 amino acids.

The rearrangement links TRBV27 to TRBJ2-7, with D possibly matching TRBD1 (5 bases). The germline V and J ends were trimmed by 6 bases and 2 bases, with 14 bases remaining between them. The germline gives CDR1 MNHEY, CDR2 SMNVEV (reference sequence). The length of the CDR3 is 14 residues. The CDR3 reads CASSLSGFAYEQYF. As DNA, the CDR3 is TGTGCCAGCAGCCTCTCAGGGTTCGCCTACGAGCAGTACTTC.

The chain couples TRBV11-2 to TRBJ1-4, with TRBD1 matching 7 bases. Looked up from germline, CDR1 is SGHAT and CDR2 is FQNNGV. The V segment lost 5 bases and the J segment 3 bases; nucleotides outside the gene matches: 6. The CDR3 sequence is 15 residues long. The CDR3 reads CASSGQGQSNEKLFF. Written as DNA, the CDR3 is TGTGCCAGCAGCGGCCAGGGACAGTCTAATGAAAAACTGTTTTTT.

The chain has TRBV4-1 and TRBJ2-7, with D perhaps matching TRBD2 (6 bases). Trimming cost V 3 bases and J 7 bases, with 19 bases left between them. CDR1 and CDR2 (germline): MGHRA, YSYEKL. CDR3 size: 15 residues. The CDR3 DNA reads TGCGCCAGCAGCCAGGCCGTGGGACTGTTATTAGAGCAGTACTTC. This encodes CASSQAVGLLLEQYF.

The table lists this clone with a few counts. The chain is built from TRBV6-5 and TRBJ2-5; D ambiguous. The length of the CDR3 is 14 residues. Germline lookup yields CDR1 MNHEY and CDR2 SVGAGI. V gave up 2 bases and J gave up 5 bases, with 12 bases separating them. The CDR3 sequence: CASSYQAGVETQYF. In nucleotides, the CDR3 is TGTGCCAGCAGTTACCAAGCAGGCGTGGAGACCCAGTACTTC.

This chain joins TRBV10-1 and TRBJ1-3; TRBD1 matches 11 bases. This CDR3 region has 17 residues. V was clipped by 3 bases and J by 8 bases; unmatched bases: 12. The germline gives CDR1 WNHNN, CDR2 SYGVQD (reference sequence). The CDR3 reads CASSEFGTGGVSDTIYF. CDR3 nucleotides: TGCGCCAGCAGTGAATTCGGGACAGGGGGGGTGAGCGACACCATATATTTT.

The rearrangement uses TRBV6-5 and TRBJ1-2, with TRBD1 matching 12 bases. Germline lookup yields CDR1 MNHEY and CDR2 SVGAGI. The CDR3 spans 14 residues. V lost 5 bases to trimming and J lost 8 bases; unmatched junction nucleotides: 6. In nucleotides, the CDR3 is TGTGCCAGCAGTACGGGACAGGGGGCTGGGGGCTACACCTTC. Translating it yields CASSTGQGAGGYTF.

The V call is TRBV9, the J call TRBJ2-7; perhaps TRBD1 as D (5 bases). CDR1 SGDLS and CDR2 YYNGEE come from the germline V gene. V gave up 2 bases and J gave up 4 bases, with 13 bases separating them. The CDR3 loop spans 14 amino acids. CDR3 sequence (DNA): TGTGCCAGCAGCGTCGACGCAGGGAAATACGAGCAGTACTTC. Its translation is CASSVDAGKYEQYF.

The V call is TRBV5-1, the J call TRBJ2-2; TRBD1 agrees at 8 bases. CDR3 length: 13 residues. With 3 bases clipped from V and 5 bases from J, the junction kept 0 bases outside the gene matches. Germline CDR1 is SGHRS and CDR2 is YFSETQ. This chain's CDR3 is CASSYRGTGELFF. CDR3 DNA sequence: TGCGCCAGCAGCTACAGGGGGACCGGGGAGCTGTTTTTT. The full variable domain, in which reference TRBV5-1 and TRBJ2-2 provide the parts outside the CDR3, is KAGVTQTPRYLIKTRGQQVTLSCSPISGHRSVSWYQQTPGQGLQFLFEYFSETQRNKGNFPGRFSGRQFSNSRSEMNVSTLELGDSALYLCASSYRGTGELFFGEGSRLTVL.

The sample holds one count of this clone. This chain uses TRBV6-5 with TRBJ1-2; D is undetermined. V lost 0 bases, J lost 9 bases, and 14 bases lay in between. Germline V gene sequence: CDR1 MNHEY, CDR2 SVGAGI. This CDR3 has 14 residues. The CDR3: CASSYSDGISRYTF. The CDR3 DNA reads as TGTGCCAGCAGTTACTCAGACGGGATCTCACGCTACACCTTC.

Details on this clone: The conserved phenylalanine or tryptophan is not found at the CDR3 terminus, so this likely reflects a read error. The rearrangement links TRBV5-1 to TRBJ1-2; D gene unclear. Germline V gene data show CDR1 as SGHRS and CDR2 as YFSETQ. CDR3 length: 12 amino acids. V was shortened by 0 bases and J by 5 bases, with 5 bases between the two germline ends. CDR3 bases: TGCGCCAGCAGCTTGGGAGGGTATGGCTACACCCTC. Protein product: CASSLGGYGYTL.

V is TRBV5-1 and J is TRBJ2-2, with D possibly TRBD1 on 5 matching bases. With 4 bases removed from V and 2 bases from J, the gap between germline ends came to 9 bases. Per germline, CDR1 SGHRS and CDR2 YFSETQ. CDR3 length: 14 residues. The CDR3 coding sequence is TGCGCCAGCAGCCTGGACACCAACACCGGGGAGCTGTTTTTT. Protein product: CASSLDTNTGELFF.